This T cell receptor (beta chain) was profiled in a study of cytomegalovirus exposure and HLA in healthy donors. Study details: A prior analysis found 100 million to 140 million unique TCR beta sequences from around 180 million T cells. Study-wide findings and caveats: Later analysis demonstrated an association between a missense DCLRE1C variant and TCR beta V- and J-gene trimming.

Primers: 60 Vbeta forward and 13 Jbeta reverse. Libraries were prepared by immunoSEQ multiplex PCR; TCRdb keeps only in-frame clonotypes and omits some of them. The data contain 140,000 to 150,000 clones, around a tenth of them singletons. Germline loops: CDR1 SGHRS, CDR2 YFSETQ. Trimming at V came to 0 bases and at J to 3 bases, leaving 3 bases not matched to a gene. The CDR3 sequence is 16 residues long. In the case of this clone: Its specificity is not known.

Each donor's status was that of a healthy bone marrow donor. The study sampled nominally healthy donors, though unrecorded immune exposures were likely. The chain is built from TRBV5-1 and TRBJ2-5; 12 bases agree with TRBD2. This clonotype was obtained from a male donor in good health and CMV-seronegative. The sequenced sample was PBMCs. The DNA for the CDR3 is TGCGCCAGCAGCTTGGCTAGCGGGGGGGTTGAAGAGACCCAGTACTTC. Encoded protein: CASSLASGGVEETQYF.